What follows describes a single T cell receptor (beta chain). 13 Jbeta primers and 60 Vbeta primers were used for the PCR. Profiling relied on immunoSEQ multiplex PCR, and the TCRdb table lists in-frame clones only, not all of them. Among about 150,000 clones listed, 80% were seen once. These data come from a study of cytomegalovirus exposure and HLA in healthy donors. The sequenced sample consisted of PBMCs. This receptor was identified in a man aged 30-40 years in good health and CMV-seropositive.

The CDR3 DNA follows: TGCGCCAGCAGGAAGGGACAGGGGATGAACACTGAAGCTTTCTTT. Protein: CASRKGQGMNTEAFF. This sequence joins TRBV5-1 and TRBJ1-1, with 10 positions matching TRBD1. The CDR3 is 15 residues long. The V segment lost 5 bases and the J segment 0 bases; nucleotides outside the gene matches: 4. Germline values: CDR1 SGHRS, CDR2 YFSETQ.